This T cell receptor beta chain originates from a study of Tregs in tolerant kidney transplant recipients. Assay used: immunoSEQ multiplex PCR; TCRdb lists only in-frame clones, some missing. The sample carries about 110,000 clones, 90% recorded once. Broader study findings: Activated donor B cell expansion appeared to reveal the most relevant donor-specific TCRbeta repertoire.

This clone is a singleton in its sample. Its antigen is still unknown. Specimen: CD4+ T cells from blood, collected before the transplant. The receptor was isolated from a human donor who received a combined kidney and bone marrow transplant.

The CDR3 loop reads CASRNRGQETQYF. CDR3 DNA: TGTGCCAGTAGGAACAGGGGTCAAGAGACCCAGTACTTC. The chain joins TRBV19 to TRBJ2-5; 7 bases map to TRBD1. Germline V gene lookup returns CDR1 LNHDA and CDR2 SQIVND (reference sequence). CDR3 length: 13 residues. The V segment lost 6 bases and the J segment 2 bases; nucleotides outside the gene matches: 3.